These 18 T cell receptor beta chains originate from one sample sequenced in a study of blood T cell repertoires in COVID-19. Sequencing used immunoSEQ multiplex PCR; TCRdb keeps in-frame clones, though not all of them. The sample has 200,000 to 250,000 clones; approximately 86% are singletons. The sample consisted of peripheral blood. The receptors come from a woman aged 25 to 39 with COVID-19, enrolled during active disease.

The chain couples TRBV7-6 to TRBJ1-2, with 7 bases matching TRBD1. J was trimmed by 3 bases and V by 3 bases; bases with no gene match: 7. The CDR3 sequence is 15 residues long. CDR1 SGHVS and CDR2 FNYEAQ come from the germline V gene. In DNA, the CDR3 is TGTGCCAGCAGCTTCGCCCTAGGGGGCGACTATGGCTACACCTTC. It codes for CASSFALGGDYGYTF.

This sequence joins TRBV30 and TRBJ1-2, with TRBD1 matching over 7 bases. The CDR3 is 12 residues long. The V and J ends lost 8 bases and 7 bases, in that order; junction bases with no gene match: 10. CDR1 is GTSNPN and CDR2 is SVGIG in the germline V gene (reference sequence). The CDR3 bases are TGTGCCGGAGGCCGACAGGGCAGTGGCTACACCTTC. The encoded protein is CAGGRQGSGYTF.

The chain uses TRBV3-1 (or the pseudogene TRBV3-2) and TRBJ2-7; 7 nucleotides match TRBD1. The junction had 8 bases not matched to a gene; V was cut back by 0 bases and J by 3 bases. This CDR3 comprises 16 residues. In germline, CDR1 is LGHDT, CDR2 YNNKEL (reference sequence). CDR3 in amino acids: CASSQDTRTGDYEQYF. In DNA form, the CDR3 reads TGTGCCAGCAGCCAAGACACCCGGACAGGAGACTACGAGCAGTACTTC.

This clone was observed a few times. The chain has TRBV7-2 and TRBJ1-1, with a tentative D call TRBD1 (5 bases). CDR1 is SGHTA, CDR2 FQGNSA, per germline. V was pared by 0 bases and J by 10 bases, with 15 bases between. This CDR3 has 14 amino acids. For the CDR3, the DNA is TGTGCCAGCAGCTTAGCGAACGGGCAGGGTAGAGCTTTCTTT. This encodes CASSLANGQGRAFF.

This clone was seen a few times. The rearrangement joins TRBV4-2 to TRBJ2-1; 11 nucleotides line up with TRBD2. CDR1 is LGHNA and CDR2 is YNFKEQ in the germline V gene. Trimming cost V 3 bases and J 7 bases; bases outside gene matches: 11. The CDR3 has 17 amino acids. The CDR3: CASSQYQASGRSNEQFF. CDR3 DNA: TGTGCCAGCAGCCAGTACCAGGCTAGCGGGAGGTCGAATGAGCAGTTCTTC.

The chain uses TRBV28 and TRBJ2-1; TRBD1 might be the D (5 bases). V was cut by 3 bases and J by 5 bases, with 14 bases left in between. CDR1 is MDHEN, CDR2 SYDVKM, per germline. The CDR3 is 15 amino acids. CDR3 DNA sequence: TGTGCCAGCAGTTTGGTGGGGCAGTCGCACAATGAGCAGTTCTTC. Amino acids: CASSLVGQSHNEQFF.

The CDR3 coding sequence is TGTGCCAGTAGTATACAGGGGAATAATCAGCCCCAGCATTTT. Its translation: CASSIQGNNQPQHF. This chain connects TRBV19 to TRBJ1-5, with D perhaps TRBD1 (6 bases). There are 14 residues in the CDR3. Deletions cut 2 bases from V and 4 bases from J, with 9 bases between. Germline assignment: CDR1 LNHDA and CDR2 SQIVND (reference sequence).

A remark on this clone: Other nucleotide sequences in the sample specify the same CDR3. The genes are TRBV19 and TRBJ2-5; D not resolved. The CDR3 totals 12 residues. Germline values: CDR1 LNHDA, CDR2 SQIVND (reference sequence). V was pared by 6 bases and J by 4 bases, with 9 bases between. The CDR3 bases are TGTGCCAGTAGCCGGGTGGGAGAGACCCAGTACTTC. It is translated as CASSRVGETQYF. Variable domain in full (rest from reference TRBV19 and TRBJ2-5): DGGITQSPKYLFRKEGQNVTLSCEQNLNHDAMYWYRQDPGQGLRLIYYSQIVNDFQKGDIAEGYSVSREKKESFPLTVTSAQKNPTAFYLCASSRVGETQYFGPGTRLLVL.

The chain joins TRBV21-1 to TRBJ1-1; the table names TRBD1, a call not compared with the DNA. TRBV21-1 is listed as a pseudogene. The CDR3 is 16 amino acids. CDR3 DNA sequence: TGTGCCAGCAGCAAACAGACAGGGGGCCTGTCTTCTGAAGCTTTCTTT. This encodes CASSKQTGGLSSEAFF.

The sample holds many counts of this clone. The chain joins TRBV18 to TRBJ2-7, with D perhaps TRBD1 (6 bases). Trimming cost V 6 bases and J 1 base, with 10 bases left between them. This CDR3 contains 13 residues. Germline CDR1 reads KGHSH; CDR2 reads LQKENI. The CDR3 region is CASSRDRSYEQYF. The CDR3 DNA reads as TGTGCCAGCTCCAGAGACAGGTCCTACGAGCAGTACTTC.

The CDR3 DNA sequence: TGTGCCAGCAGCCCAGTCCGACGACTAGTAGGGGAAGGGTATGAGCAGTTCTTC. Translated, it gives CASSPVRRLVGEGYEQFF. The V call is TRBV11-2, the J call TRBJ2-1, with D perhaps TRBD2 (6 bases). V gave up 5 bases and J gave up 8 bases, with 28 bases separating them. This CDR3 region has 18 residues. Germline V CDR1 and CDR2: SGHAT, FQNNGV.

The CDR3 nucleotides read TGTGCCAGCAGTTCCGGGACTAGCGGGAGGAACACCTACAATGAGCAGTTCTTC. It yields the protein CASSSGTSGRNTYNEQFF. J is TRBJ2-1 and V is TRBV6-2 or TRBV6-3, with 15 bases matching TRBD2. Germline trimming cut 4 bases from V and 2 bases from J; bases unmatched to any gene: 6. The CDR3 is 18 amino acids. The germline V gene encodes CDR1 MNHEY and CDR2 SVGEGT.

This clone occurred once. This chain connects TRBV4-3 to TRBJ2-1, with 7 positions matching TRBD2. CDR1 and CDR2 from the germline V gene are LGHNA and YSLEER. The junction had 12 bases not matched to a gene; V was cut back by 1 base and J by 6 bases. The CDR3 covers 17 residues. In DNA, the CDR3 is TGCGCCAGCAGCCAAGGCCCTGGGCGGGAGCTTATCAATGAGCAGTTCTTC. It yields the protein CASSQGPGRELINEQFF.

This clone was detected once. The V gene is TRBV24-1, the J gene TRBJ2-5, with D unresolved. CDR1 is KGHDR and CDR2 is SFDVKD in the germline V gene. CDR3 length: 12 residues. Trimming removed 9 bases at V and 5 bases at J, with 12 bases between. CDR3 loop: CATPGVEETQYF. The CDR3, as DNA: TGTGCCACCCCCGGTGTGGAGGAGACCCAGTACTTC.

This clone is medium-sized. V is TRBV7-2 and J is TRBJ1-1; D remains unclear. The CDR3 covers 12 residues. Trimming removed 2 bases at V and 11 bases at J, with 12 bases between. The germline V gene has CDR1 SGHTA and CDR2 FQGNSA. The CDR3 reads CASSLRVGSAFF. The CDR3 DNA reads as TGTGCCAGCAGCTTACGGGTAGGATCGGCTTTCTTT.

This chain joins TRBV30 and TRBJ1-2; D uncertain. V was clipped by 1 base and J by 4 bases, with 7 bases between them. Germline-derived CDR1 and CDR2 are GTSNPN and SVGIG (reference sequence). This CDR3 is built from 12 residues. The DNA of the CDR3 is TGTGCCTGGAGTGGGAGTACCTATGGCTACACCTTC. Translation: CAWSGSTYGYTF.

The chain employs TRBV9 and TRBJ2-7, with a weak D call TRBD1 (6 bases). V lost 3 bases and J 6 bases, leaving 13 bases between the germline ends. Germline V lookup: CDR1 SGDLS, CDR2 YYNGEE. This CDR3 has 13 amino acids. The CDR3 is CASSETGLSEQYF. The CDR3, as DNA: TGTGCCAGCAGCGAAACAGGGCTCTCCGAGCAGTACTTC. Combining the CDR3 with reference TRBV9 and TRBJ2-7 gives the whole variable domain DSGVTQTPKHLITATGQRVTLRCSPRSGDLSVYWYQQSLDQGLQFLIQYYNGEERAKGNILERFSAQQFPDLHSELNLSSLELGDSALYFCASSETGLSEQYFGPGTRLTVT.

V is TRBV2 and J is TRBJ1-1; 7 bases are shared with TRBD1. V gave up 0 bases and J gave up 4 bases; unmatched junction bases: 5. The CDR3 runs 15 residues. Germline V lookup: CDR1 SNHLY, CDR2 FYNNEI. The CDR3: CASSEADRVVTEAFF. The CDR3 DNA sequence: TGTGCCAGCAGTGAAGCAGACAGGGTGGTCACTGAAGCTTTCTTT.